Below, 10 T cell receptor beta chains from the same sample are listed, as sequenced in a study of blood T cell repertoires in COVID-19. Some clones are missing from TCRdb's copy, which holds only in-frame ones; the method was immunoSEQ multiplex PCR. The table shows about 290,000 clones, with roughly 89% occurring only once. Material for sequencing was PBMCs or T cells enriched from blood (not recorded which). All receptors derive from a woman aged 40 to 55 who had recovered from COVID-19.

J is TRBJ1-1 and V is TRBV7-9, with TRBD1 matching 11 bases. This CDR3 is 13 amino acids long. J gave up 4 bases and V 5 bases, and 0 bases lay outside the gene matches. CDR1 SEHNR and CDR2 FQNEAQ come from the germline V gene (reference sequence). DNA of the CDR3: TGTGCCAGCAGCGGGACAGGGGGCACTGAAGCTTTCTTT. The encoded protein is CASSGTGGTEAFF.

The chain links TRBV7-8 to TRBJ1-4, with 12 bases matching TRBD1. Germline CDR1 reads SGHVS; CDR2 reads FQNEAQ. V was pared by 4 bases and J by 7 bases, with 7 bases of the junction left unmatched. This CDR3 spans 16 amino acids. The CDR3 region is CASSSGTGGAGEKLFF. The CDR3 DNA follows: TGTGCCAGCAGCTCCGGGACAGGGGGCGCGGGTGAAAAACTGTTTTTT.

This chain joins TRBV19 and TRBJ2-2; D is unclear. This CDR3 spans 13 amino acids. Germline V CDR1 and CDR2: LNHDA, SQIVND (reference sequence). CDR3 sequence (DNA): TGTGCTATAGCTCCCTATTACACCGGGGAGCTGTTTTTT. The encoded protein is CAIAPYYTGELFF.

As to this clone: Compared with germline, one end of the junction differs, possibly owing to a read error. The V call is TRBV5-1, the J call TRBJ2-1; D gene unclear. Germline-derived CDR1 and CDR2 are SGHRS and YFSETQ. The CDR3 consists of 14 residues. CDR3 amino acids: CASRLVSSYNEQFF. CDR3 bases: TGCGCCAGCAGATTGGTGAGCTCCTACAATGAGCAGTTCTTC.

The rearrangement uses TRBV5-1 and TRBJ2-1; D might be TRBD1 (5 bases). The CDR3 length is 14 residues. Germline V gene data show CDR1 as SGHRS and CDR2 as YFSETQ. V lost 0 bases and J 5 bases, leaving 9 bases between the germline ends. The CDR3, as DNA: TGCGCCAGCAGCTTGGGGGGCGTAGACAATGAGCAGTTCTTC. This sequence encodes CASSLGGVDNEQFF.

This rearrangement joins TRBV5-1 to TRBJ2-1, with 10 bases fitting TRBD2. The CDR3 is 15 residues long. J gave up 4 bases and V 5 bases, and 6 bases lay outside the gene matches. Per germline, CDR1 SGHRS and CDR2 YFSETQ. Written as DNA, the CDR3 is TGCGCCAGCAGGGCTCTAGCGGGAGCTTACAATGAGCAGTTCTTC. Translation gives CASRALAGAYNEQFF.

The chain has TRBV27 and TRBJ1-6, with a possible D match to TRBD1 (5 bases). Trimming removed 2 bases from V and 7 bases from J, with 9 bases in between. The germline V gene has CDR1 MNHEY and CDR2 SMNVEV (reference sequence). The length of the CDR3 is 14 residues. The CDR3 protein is CASSLRGGNSPLHF. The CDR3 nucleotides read TGTGCCAGCAGTTTACGTGGGGGGAATTCACCCCTCCACTTT.

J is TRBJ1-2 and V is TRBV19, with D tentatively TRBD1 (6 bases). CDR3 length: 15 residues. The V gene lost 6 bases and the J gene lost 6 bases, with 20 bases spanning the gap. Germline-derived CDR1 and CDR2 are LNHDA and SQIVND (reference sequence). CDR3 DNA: TGTGCCAGTAGCCCACTGGGCGGGGGCAGGCATGGCTACACCTTC. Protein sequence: CASSPLGGGRHGYTF.

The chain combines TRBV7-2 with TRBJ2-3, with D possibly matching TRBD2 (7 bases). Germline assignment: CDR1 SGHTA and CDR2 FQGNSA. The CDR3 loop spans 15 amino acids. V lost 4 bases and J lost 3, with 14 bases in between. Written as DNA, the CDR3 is TGTGCCAGCAGCTCGGGGGGTAGGGGGACAGATACGCAGTATTTT. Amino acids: CASSSGGRGTDTQYF.

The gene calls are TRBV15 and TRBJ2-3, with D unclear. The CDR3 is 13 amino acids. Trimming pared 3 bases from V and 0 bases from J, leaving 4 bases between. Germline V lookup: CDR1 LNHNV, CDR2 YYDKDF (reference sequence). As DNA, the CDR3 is TGTGCCACCAGCAGGGCTAGCACAGATACGCAGTATTTT. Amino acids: CATSRASTDTQYF. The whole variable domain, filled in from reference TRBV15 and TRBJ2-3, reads DAMVIQNPRYQVTQFGKPVTLSCSQTLNHNVMYWYQQKSSQAPKLLFHYYDKDFNNEADTPDNFQSRRPNTSFCFLDIRSPGLGDTAMYLCATSRASTDTQYFGPGTRLTVL.